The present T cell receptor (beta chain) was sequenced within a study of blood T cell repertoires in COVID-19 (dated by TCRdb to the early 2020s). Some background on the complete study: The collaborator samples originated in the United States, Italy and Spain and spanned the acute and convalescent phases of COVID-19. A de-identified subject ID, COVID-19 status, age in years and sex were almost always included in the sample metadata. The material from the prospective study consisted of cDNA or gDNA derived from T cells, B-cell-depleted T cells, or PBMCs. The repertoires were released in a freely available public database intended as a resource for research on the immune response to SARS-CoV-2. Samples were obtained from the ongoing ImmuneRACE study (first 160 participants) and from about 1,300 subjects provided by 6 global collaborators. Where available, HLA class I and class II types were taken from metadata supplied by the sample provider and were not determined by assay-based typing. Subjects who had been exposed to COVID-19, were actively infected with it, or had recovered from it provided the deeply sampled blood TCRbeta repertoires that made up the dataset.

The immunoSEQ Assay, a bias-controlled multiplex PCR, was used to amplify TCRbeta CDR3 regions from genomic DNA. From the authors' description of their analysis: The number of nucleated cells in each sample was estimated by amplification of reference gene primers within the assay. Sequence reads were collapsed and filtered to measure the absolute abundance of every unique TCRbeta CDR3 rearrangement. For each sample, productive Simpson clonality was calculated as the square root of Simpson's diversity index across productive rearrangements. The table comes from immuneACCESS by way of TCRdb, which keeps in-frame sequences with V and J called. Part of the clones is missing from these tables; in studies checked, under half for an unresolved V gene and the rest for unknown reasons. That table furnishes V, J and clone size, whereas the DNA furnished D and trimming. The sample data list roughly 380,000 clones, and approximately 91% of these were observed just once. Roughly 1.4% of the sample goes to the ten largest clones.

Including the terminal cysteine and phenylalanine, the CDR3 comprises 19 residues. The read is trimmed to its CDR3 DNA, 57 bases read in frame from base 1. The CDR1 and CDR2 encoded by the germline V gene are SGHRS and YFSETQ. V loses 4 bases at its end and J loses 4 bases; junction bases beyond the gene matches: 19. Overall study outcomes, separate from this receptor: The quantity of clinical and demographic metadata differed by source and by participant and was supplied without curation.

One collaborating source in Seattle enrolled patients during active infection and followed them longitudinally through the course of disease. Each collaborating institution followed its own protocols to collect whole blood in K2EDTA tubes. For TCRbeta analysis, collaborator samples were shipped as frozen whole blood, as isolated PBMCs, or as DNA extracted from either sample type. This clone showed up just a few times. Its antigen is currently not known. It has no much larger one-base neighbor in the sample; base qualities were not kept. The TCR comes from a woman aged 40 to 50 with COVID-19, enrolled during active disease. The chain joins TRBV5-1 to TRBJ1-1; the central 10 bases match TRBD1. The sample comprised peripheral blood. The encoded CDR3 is CASSLSGTGTGVASTEAFF. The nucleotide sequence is TGCGCCAGCAGCCTGAGTGGAACCGGGACAGGGGTTGCGAGCACTGAAGCTTTCTTT.